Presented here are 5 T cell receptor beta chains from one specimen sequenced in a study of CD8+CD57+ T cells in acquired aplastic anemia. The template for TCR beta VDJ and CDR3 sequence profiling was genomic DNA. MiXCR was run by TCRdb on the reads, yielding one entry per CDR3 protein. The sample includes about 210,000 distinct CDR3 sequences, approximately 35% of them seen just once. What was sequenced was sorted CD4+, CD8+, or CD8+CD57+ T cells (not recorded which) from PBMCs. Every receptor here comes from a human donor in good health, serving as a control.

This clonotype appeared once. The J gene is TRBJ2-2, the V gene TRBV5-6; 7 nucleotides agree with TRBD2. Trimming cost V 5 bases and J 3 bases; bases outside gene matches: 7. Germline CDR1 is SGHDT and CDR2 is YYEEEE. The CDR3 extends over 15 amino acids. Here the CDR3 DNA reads TGTGCCAGCAGTTTAACTAGCGAGTACACCGGGGAGCTGTTTTTT. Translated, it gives CASSLTSEYTGELFF.

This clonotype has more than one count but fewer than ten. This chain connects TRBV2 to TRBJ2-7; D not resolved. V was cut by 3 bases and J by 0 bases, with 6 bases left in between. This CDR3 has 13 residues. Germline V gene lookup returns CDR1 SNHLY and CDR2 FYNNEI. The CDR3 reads CASSDWHSYEQYF. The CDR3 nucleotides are TGTGCCAGCAGTGATTGGCACTCCTACGAGCAGTACTTC.

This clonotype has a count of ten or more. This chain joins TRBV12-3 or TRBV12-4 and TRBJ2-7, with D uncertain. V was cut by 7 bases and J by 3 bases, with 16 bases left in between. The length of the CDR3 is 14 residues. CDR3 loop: CASTPGWDFYEQYF. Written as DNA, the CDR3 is TGTGCCAGCACTCCTGGGTGGGATTTCTACGAGCAGTACTTC.

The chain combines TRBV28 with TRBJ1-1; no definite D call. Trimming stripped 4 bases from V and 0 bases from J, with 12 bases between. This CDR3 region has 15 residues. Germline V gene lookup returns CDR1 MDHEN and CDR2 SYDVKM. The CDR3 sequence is CASSSRRPLNTEAFF. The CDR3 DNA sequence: TGTGCCAGCAGTTCGAGGAGACCGTTGAACACTGAAGCTTTCTTT.

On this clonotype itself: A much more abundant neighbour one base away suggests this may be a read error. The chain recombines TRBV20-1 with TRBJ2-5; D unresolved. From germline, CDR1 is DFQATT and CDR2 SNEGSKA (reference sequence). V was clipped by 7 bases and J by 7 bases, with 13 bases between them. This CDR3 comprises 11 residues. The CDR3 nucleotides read TGCAGTGTCAGCTCGGTGGGGACCCAGTACTTC. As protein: CSVSSVGTQYF.